The subject of this entry is one T cell receptor beta chain. The sample originates from a study of blood T cell repertoires in COVID-19. Background on the study: Both acute and convalescent COVID-19 samples were obtained from the United States, Italy and Spain. PBMCs, B-cell-depleted T cells, or T cells provided the cDNA or gDNA that made up the material.

Study processing details: The assay estimated nucleated cells by amplifying reference gene primers. This table comes from immunoSEQ multiplex PCR, and its TCRdb copy is limited to in-frame clones, with some not included. V and J calls and clone size are given by that table; D and trimming were obtained from the DNA. Of 25,000 to 30,000 clones listed, around 90% are singletons. Germline loops: CDR1 SGHDT, CDR2 YYEEEE. V lost 4 bases, J lost 0 bases, and 14 bases lay in between. The CDR3 is 16 residues long. The receptor comes from a man between 65 and 80 years old with acute or convalescent COVID-19. The specimen was peripheral blood. The chain carries TRBV5-6 and TRBJ1-3; possibly TRBD1 for D (5 bases). The CDR3 loop is CASSTSTVRSGNTIYF. The CDR3 DNA reads as TGTGCCAGCAGCACCTCGACAGTCCGCTCTGGAAACACCATATATTTT.